These 5 T cell receptor beta chains were sequenced from one sample in a study of T cells in Graves' hyperthyroidism and ophthalmopathy. TCR beta CDR3 regions were amplified from RNA. During a first-round RT-PCR of the TCR CDR3, the HTBI primer set was used. Each CDR3 protein is one row after TCRdb ran MiXCR on the multiplex PCR reads. The sample has 400,000 to 600,000 distinct CDR3 sequences, about 15% seen once. Sequenced: blood. These receptors all come from a woman aged 25 to 39 with Graves' ophthalmopathy.

The chain employs TRBV10-3 and TRBJ2-3, with D unresolved. Germline CDR1 is ENHRY and CDR2 is SYGVKD. The CDR3 covers 13 residues. V lost 5 bases and J lost 3, with 9 bases in between. This CDR3 reads CAISQAETDTQYF. The DNA for the CDR3 is TGTGCCATCAGTCAAGCCGAGACAGATACGCAGTATTTT.

In its sample, this clonotype was seen a few times. The V and J genes are TRBV20-1 and TRBJ2-7; D is ambiguous. V gave up 5 bases and J gave up 2 bases, with 13 bases separating them. The CDR3 consists of 13 residues. Germline loops: CDR1 DFQATT, CDR2 SNEGSKA (reference sequence). In DNA form, the CDR3 reads TGCAGTGCTCTTTTCGGCCTGGCCTACGAGCAGTACTTC. Translated, it gives CSALFGLAYEQYF.

Comments on this clonotype: It may be a read error: a sequence one base away is much more abundant. The J gene is TRBJ2-2, the V gene TRBV30; D gene uncertain. This CDR3 is 14 amino acids long. Trimming cost V 2 bases and J 6 bases, with 13 bases left between them. The germline V gene has CDR1 GTSNPN and CDR2 SVGIG (reference sequence). The CDR3 DNA reads as TGTGCCTGGAGTATTCGAGATCTGGCCGGGGAGCTGTTTTTT. Its protein product is CAWSIRDLAGELFF.

In its sample, this clonotype was seen many times. The chain has TRBV7-2 and TRBJ2-5; D uncertain. The CDR3 is 16 residues long. Deletions cut 2 bases from V and 4 bases from J, with 17 bases between. Germline values: CDR1 SGHTA, CDR2 FQGNSA. The CDR3 is CASSLFFLTKGETQYF. CDR3 nucleotide sequence: TGTGCCAGCAGCTTATTTTTCTTAACCAAGGGAGAGACCCAGTACTTC.

There are many counts of this clonotype. The chain combines TRBV29-1 with TRBJ2-1; D is ambiguous. V was shortened by 4 bases and J by 5 bases, with 15 bases between the two germline ends. Germline loops: CDR1 SQVTM, CDR2 ANQGSEA. There are 14 residues in the CDR3. CDR3 amino acids: CSVVTDSSDNEQFF. CDR3 DNA: TGCAGCGTTGTGACTGACTCGTCGGACAATGAGCAGTTCTTC.